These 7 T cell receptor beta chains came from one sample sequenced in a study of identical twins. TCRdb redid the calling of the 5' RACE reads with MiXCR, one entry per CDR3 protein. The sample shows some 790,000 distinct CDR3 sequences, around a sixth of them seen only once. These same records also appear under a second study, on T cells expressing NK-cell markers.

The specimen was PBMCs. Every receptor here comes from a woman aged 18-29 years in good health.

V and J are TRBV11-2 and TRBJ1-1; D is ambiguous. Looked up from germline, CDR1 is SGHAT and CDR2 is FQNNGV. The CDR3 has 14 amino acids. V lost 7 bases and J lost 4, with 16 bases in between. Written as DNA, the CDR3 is TGTGCCAGCACCCAATCGCGGATTGGCACTGAAGCTTTCTTT. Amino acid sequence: CASTQSRIGTEAFF.

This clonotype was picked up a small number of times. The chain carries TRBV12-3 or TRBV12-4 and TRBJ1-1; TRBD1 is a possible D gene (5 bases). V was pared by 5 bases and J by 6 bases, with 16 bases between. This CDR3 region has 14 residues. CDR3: CASSQARGISEAFF. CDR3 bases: TGTGCCAGCAGTCAGGCAAGGGGTATTTCTGAAGCTTTCTTT.

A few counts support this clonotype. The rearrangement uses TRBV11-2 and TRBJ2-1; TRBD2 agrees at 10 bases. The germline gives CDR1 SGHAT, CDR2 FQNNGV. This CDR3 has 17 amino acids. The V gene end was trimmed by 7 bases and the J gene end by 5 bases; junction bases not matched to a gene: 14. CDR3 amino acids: CASTRAFWLAGDNEQFF. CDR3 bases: TGTGCCAGCACCCGAGCCTTCTGGCTAGCGGGAGACAATGAGCAGTTCTTC. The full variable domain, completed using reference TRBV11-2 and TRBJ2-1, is EAGVAQSPRYKIIEKRQSVAFWCNPISGHATLYWYQQILGQGPKLLIQFQNNGVVDDSQLPKDRFSAERLKGVDSTLKIQPAKLEDSAVYLCASTRAFWLAGDNEQFFGPGTRLTVL.

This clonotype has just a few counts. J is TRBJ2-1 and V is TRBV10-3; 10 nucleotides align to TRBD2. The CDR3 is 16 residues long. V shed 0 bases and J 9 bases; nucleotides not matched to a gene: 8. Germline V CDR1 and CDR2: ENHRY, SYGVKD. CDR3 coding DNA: TGTGCCATCAGTGAGTCTCCAAGCGGGAGGGCCACTGAGCAGTTCTTC. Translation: CAISESPSGRATEQFF.

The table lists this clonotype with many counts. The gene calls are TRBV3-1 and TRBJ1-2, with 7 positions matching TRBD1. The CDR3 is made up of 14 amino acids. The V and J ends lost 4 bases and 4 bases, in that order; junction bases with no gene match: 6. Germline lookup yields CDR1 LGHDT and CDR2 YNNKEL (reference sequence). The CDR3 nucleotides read TGTGCCAGCAGCCGACAGGGCCGGGGCTATGGCTACACCTTC. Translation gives CASSRQGRGYGYTF.

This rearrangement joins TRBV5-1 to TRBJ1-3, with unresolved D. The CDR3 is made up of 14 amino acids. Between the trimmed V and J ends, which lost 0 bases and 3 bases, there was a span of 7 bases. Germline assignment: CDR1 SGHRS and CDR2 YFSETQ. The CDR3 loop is CASSLVPGGNTIYF. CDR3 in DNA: TGCGCCAGCAGCTTGGTCCCAGGTGGAAACACCATATATTTT.

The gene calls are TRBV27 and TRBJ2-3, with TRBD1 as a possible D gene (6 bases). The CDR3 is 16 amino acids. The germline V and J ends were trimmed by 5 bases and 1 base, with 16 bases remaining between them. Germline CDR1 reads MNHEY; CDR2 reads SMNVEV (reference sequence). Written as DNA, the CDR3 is TGTGCCAGCAGTCATACGGACAGACTGGGCACAGATACGCAGTATTTT. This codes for CASSHTDRLGTDTQYF.